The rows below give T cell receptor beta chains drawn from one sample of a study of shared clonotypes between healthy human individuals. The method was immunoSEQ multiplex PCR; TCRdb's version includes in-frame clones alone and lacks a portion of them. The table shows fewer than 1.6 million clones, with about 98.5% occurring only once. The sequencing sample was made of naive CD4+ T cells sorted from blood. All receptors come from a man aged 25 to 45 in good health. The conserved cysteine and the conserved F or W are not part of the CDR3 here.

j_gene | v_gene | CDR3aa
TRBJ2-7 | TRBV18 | ASSPTAADYEQY
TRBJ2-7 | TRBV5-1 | ARVYVHEQY
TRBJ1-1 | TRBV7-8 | ASSPDIMNTEAF
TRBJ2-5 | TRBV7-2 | ASSLIRETQY
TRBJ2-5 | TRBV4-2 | ASSQGSSGVGETQY
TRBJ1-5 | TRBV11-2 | ASSLGDRSNQPQH
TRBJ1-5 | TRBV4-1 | ASSQDLTEGYSNQPQH
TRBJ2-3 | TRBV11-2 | ASSLAERGWTDTQY
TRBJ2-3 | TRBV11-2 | ASSLAQLTDTQY
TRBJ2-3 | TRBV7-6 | ASSTGLADTQY
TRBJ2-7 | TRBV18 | ASSPRQGGRNYEQY
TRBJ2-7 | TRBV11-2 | ASSRQGSYEQY
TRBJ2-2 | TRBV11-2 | ASSLGVRPNTGELF
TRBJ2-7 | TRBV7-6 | ASSFRQGASYEQY
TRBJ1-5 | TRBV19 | ASSIQVISNQPQH
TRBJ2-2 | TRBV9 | ASSPREGLVTGELF
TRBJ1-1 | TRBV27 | ASSWGRGTEAF
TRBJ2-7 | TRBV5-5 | ASSRVPGQGSYEQY
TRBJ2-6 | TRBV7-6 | ASSLRTGGSGANVLT
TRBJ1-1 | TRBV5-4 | AVRRGDRKDTEAF
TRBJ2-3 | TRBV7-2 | ASSPHPGRLSTDTQY
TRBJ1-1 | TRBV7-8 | ASSPLTGATNTEAF
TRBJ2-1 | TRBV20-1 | SARDNDEQF
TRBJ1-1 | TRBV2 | ASSRAPNTEAF
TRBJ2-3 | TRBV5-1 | ASSMTGGDTQY
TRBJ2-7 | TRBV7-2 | ASSSSGTRQY
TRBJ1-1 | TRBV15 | ATGFTDTEAF
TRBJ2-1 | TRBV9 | ASSVGLAGYNEQF
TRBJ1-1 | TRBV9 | ASSVRGNTEAF
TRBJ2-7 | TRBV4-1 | ASRGQGVSYEQY
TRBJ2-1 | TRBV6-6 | ASSFSNNEQF
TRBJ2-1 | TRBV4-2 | ASSHQNAGVYNEQF
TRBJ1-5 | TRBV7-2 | ASSLTGGTQPQH
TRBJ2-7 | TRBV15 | ATSRAGGGYEQY
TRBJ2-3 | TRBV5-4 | ASSLDLAGADTQY
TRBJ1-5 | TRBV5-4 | ASSLFGNQPQH
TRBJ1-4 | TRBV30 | ACLRTAAPTNEKLF
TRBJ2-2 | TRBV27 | ASRREVLAGELF
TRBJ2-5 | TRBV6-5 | ASGRDLQETQY
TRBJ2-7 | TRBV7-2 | ASSLGLAGVETYEQY
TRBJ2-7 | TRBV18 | ASSFGPYEQY